This section outlines one T cell receptor (beta chain) sequence together with its context. Clones were read by immunoSEQ multiplex PCR, and TCRdb kept only the in-frame ones, dropping some. The sample carries 490,000 or so clones, less than 90% recorded once. The sample originates from a study of blood T cell repertoires in COVID-19. CDR1 and CDR2 from the germline V gene are SNHLY and FYNNEI. The CDR3 has 13 amino acids. V lost 10 bases to trimming and J lost 3 bases, with 12 bases between them. Sequences were obtained from PBMCs or T cells enriched from blood (not recorded which). The rearrangement joins TRBV2 to TRBJ2-2, with D maybe TRBD1 (6 bases). This clonotype was sampled from an older woman who had recovered from COVID-19. CDR3 bases: TGTGCCACCAAGACAGGACACACCGGGGAGCTGTTTTTT. It encodes CATKTGHTGELFF.